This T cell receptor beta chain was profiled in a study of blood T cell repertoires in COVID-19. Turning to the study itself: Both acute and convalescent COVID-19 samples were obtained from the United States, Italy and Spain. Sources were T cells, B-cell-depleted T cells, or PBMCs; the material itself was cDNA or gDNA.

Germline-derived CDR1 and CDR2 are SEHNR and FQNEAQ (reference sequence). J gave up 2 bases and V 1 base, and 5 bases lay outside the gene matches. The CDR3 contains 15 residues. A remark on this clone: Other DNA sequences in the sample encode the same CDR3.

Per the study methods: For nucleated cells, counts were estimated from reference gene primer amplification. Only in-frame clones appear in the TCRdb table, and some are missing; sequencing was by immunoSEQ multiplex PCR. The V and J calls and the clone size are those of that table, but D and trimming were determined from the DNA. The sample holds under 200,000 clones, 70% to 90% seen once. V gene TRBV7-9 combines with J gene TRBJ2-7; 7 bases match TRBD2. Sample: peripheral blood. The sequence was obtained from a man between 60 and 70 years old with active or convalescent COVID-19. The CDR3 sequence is CASSLEGGPTYEQYF. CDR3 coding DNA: TGTGCCAGCAGCTTAGAGGGAGGGCCTACCTACGAGCAGTACTTC.